These 15 T cell receptor beta chains share one sample of origin, sequenced in a study of cytomegalovirus exposure and HLA in healthy donors. The PCR ran on 60 Vbeta and 13 Jbeta primers. The method was immunoSEQ multiplex PCR; TCRdb's version includes in-frame clones alone and lacks a portion of them. This table holds roughly 170,000 clones, around 80% found once. Specimen: PBMCs. Receptor source: a woman in her thirties in good health and CMV-seropositive.

The genes are TRBV27 and TRBJ1-1; a weak D match, TRBD1 (6 bases). Looked up from germline, CDR1 is MNHEY and CDR2 is SMNVEV (reference sequence). V lost 4 bases, J lost 6 bases, and 12 bases lay in between. The CDR3 length is 13 residues. CDR3 DNA: TGTGCCAGCAGTTACCAGGGGAGCCCTGAAGCTTTCTTT. Residues: CASSYQGSPEAFF.

The chain recombines TRBV6-1 with TRBJ2-1; D perhaps matches TRBD1 (6 bases). This CDR3 is built from 13 residues. Germline CDR1 and CDR2: MNHNS and SASEGT. V shed 8 bases and J shed 4 bases, with 12 bases lying between them. This CDR3 reads CASAGTRYNEQFF. CDR3 in DNA: TGTGCCAGCGCCGGGACAAGGTACAATGAGCAGTTCTTC.

This chain uses TRBV10-2 with TRBJ2-1; D is unresolved. Trimming took 2 bases from V and 13 from J, leaving 12 bases between them. CDR3 length: 12 residues. From germline, CDR1 is WSHSY and CDR2 SAAADI. The CDR3 protein is CASSEDRLVQFF. The CDR3 nucleotides are TGCGCCAGCAGTGAGGATAGACTCGTTCAGTTCTTC.

This chain connects TRBV27 to TRBJ2-7; 7 bases fit TRBD1. Unmatched junction bases numbered 2, after V lost 6 bases and J lost 0 bases. Germline lookup yields CDR1 MNHEY and CDR2 SMNVEV (reference sequence). This CDR3 is 13 amino acids long. The DNA for the CDR3 is TGTGCCAGCAGAGGGGGCGGCTCCTACGAGCAGTACTTC. Its translation: CASRGGGSYEQYF.

This clone showed up just once. The chain is built from TRBV12-5 and TRBJ2-1, with TRBD2 identical over 7 bases. CDR1 is LGHNT, CDR2 FRNRAP, per germline. J lost 3 bases, V lost 4 bases, and 6 bases had no gene match. The CDR3 is 15 amino acids. CDR3 in amino acids: CASGWLGGSYNEQFF. In nucleotides, the CDR3 is TGTGCTAGTGGTTGGTTGGGCGGGAGCTACAATGAGCAGTTCTTC.

The CDR3 coding sequence is TGTGCCAGCAGCTCAGTGGGGCTTACTGGAAACACCATATATTTT. This encodes CASSSVGLTGNTIYF. The chain links TRBV7-8 to TRBJ1-3, with TRBD1 as a possible D gene (5 bases). Trimming took 4 bases from V and 2 from J, leaving 12 bases between them. This CDR3 comprises 15 residues. Per the germline V gene, CDR1 is SGHVS and CDR2 is FQNEAQ.

The V gene is TRBV5-6, the J gene TRBJ2-7; D not certain. This CDR3 has 12 residues. Trimming stripped 4 bases from V and 5 bases from J, with 10 bases between. Germline lookup yields CDR1 SGHDT and CDR2 YYEEEE. CDR3 DNA sequence: TGTGCCAGCAGCCTAAACAGCAACGAGCAGTACTTC. Protein sequence: CASSLNSNEQYF.

The table lists this clone with a count of one. The chain is built from TRBV18 and TRBJ2-3, with TRBD2 identical over 12 bases. The length of the CDR3 is 18 residues. Trimming cost V 6 bases and J 1 base; bases outside gene matches: 11. Germline V CDR1 and CDR2: KGHSH, LQKENI. The CDR3 here is CASSLLAGGLWGTDTQYF. In DNA, the CDR3 is TGTGCCAGCTCCCTACTAGCGGGAGGTCTATGGGGCACAGATACGCAGTATTTT.

The V gene is TRBV28, the J gene TRBJ1-3; no clear D gene. The CDR3 consists of 13 residues. Trimming shortened V by 1 base and J by 3 bases, and 4 bases separated the two germline ends. CDR1 is MDHEN, CDR2 SYDVKM, per germline. The CDR3 DNA is TGTGCCAGCAGTTTATCCGGTGGAAACACCATATATTTT. The encoded protein is CASSLSGGNTIYF.

The gene calls are TRBV4-1 and TRBJ2-7; the D gene is possibly TRBD1 (5 bases). The CDR3 totals 13 residues. Germline lookup yields CDR1 MGHRA and CDR2 YSYEKL. Between the trimmed V and J ends, which lost 2 bases and 3 bases, there was a span of 8 bases. The CDR3, as DNA: TGCGCCAGCAGCCAAACAGGTTACTACGAGCAGTACTTC. Translating gives CASSQTGYYEQYF.

The chain carries TRBV7-6 and TRBJ2-7; 9 nucleotides line up with TRBD2. The trim removed 5 bases at V and 3 bases at J, leaving 5 bases unmatched. The CDR3 runs 14 residues. Germline V gives CDR1 SGHVS, CDR2 FNYEAQ. In DNA form, the CDR3 reads TGTGCCAGCAGCAAAGGGACTAGCAACTACGAGCAGTACTTC. This translates into CASSKGTSNYEQYF.

The chain couples TRBV11-1 to TRBJ2-3; 8 bases line up with TRBD1. Germline V lookup: CDR1 SGHAT, CDR2 FQDESV (reference sequence). The CDR3 is 16 amino acids. V shed 5 bases and J 1 base; nucleotides not matched to a gene: 8. The CDR3 DNA reads TGTGCCAGCAGCCCGACGGACAGGGCGGGCACAGATACGCAGTATTTT. It is translated as CASSPTDRAGTDTQYF.

V is TRBV6-5 and J is TRBJ1-1; no firm D call. Germline values: CDR1 MNHEY, CDR2 SVGAGI. This CDR3 is 14 amino acids long. With 4 bases removed from V and 3 bases from J, the gap between germline ends came to 12 bases. The CDR3 loop reads CASSSGVWDTEAFF. As DNA, the CDR3 is TGTGCCAGCAGTTCCGGGGTATGGGACACTGAAGCTTTCTTT.

This clone was observed a single time. The chain employs TRBV7-2 and TRBJ2-5; TRBD1 aligns across 8 bases. The V and J ends lost 5 bases and 5 bases, in that order; junction bases with no gene match: 7. The CDR3 runs 14 residues. The germline gives CDR1 SGHTA, CDR2 FQGNSA. The CDR3 sequence is CASSLWTGSETQYF. In DNA, the CDR3 is TGTGCCAGCAGCCTTTGGACAGGGTCGGAGACCCAGTACTTC.

Notes on this clone: The same CDR3 arises from other DNA sequences in this sample as well. This chain connects TRBV11-2 to TRBJ1-2; D not resolved. The CDR3 runs to 12 residues. The V end lost 8 bases, the J end lost 1 base, and 8 bases lay between the germline ends. Germline V lookup: CDR1 SGHAT, CDR2 FQNNGV. DNA for the CDR3: TGTGCCAGCTCTAGGAGTAACTATGGCTACACCTTC. Translation: CASSRSNYGYTF.